The clone carrying this T cell receptor beta chain appeared once. This specimen belongs to a study of blood T cell repertoires in COVID-19. The data were produced by immunoSEQ multiplex PCR, yet TCRdb's version contains in-frame clones alone and is incomplete. Among 130,000 to 150,000 clones, about four fifths were seen once, and the ten largest hold just under 5%. Germline lookup yields CDR1 MNHEY and CDR2 SVGAGI. V shed 8 bases, J shed 5 bases, and the junction held 8 bases outside the gene matches. This CDR3 is built from 14 residues. During active infection, Seattle patients enrolled and were then monitored through disease.

The genes are TRBV6-5 and TRBJ1-1, with 10 positions matching TRBD1. Material for sequencing was peripheral blood. This TCR was sampled from a woman between 70 and 85 years old with COVID-19, enrolled during active disease. The CDR3 protein is CASFLDRGGTEAFF. The CDR3, as DNA: TGTGCCAGCTTTTTGGACAGGGGGGGGACTGAAGCTTTCTTT.